This T cell receptor beta chain derives from a study of blood T cells in healthy people across ages. Whole-study results and caveats: Higher diversity and more naive CD4+ cells were features of long-lived donors, compared to aged donors.

The CDR3 is 13 amino acids. V lost 4 bases and J 6 bases, leaving 12 bases between the germline ends. CDR1 and CDR2 from the germline V gene are MNHEY and SVGAGI. The table lists this clonotype with a few counts. Its matching antigen is unknown. Using a J-beta primer mix together with a sample-barcoded 5' primer, a second PCR was run for roughly 6 to 11 cycles. TCRdb passed the 5' RACE reads through MiXCR, listing each CDR3 protein once. The sample shows roughly 1 million distinct CDR3 sequences, less than 25% of them seen only once. A further study also used this sample, focusing on T cells of mothers and their children.

The receptor comes from a girl aged 2-10 years in good health. This chain uses TRBV6-5 with TRBJ2-5; no reliable D call. The specimen was blood. The CDR3 loop reads CASSCSLLKTQYF. As DNA, the CDR3 is TGTGCCAGCAGTTGCTCGTTATTAAAGACCCAGTACTTC.